The 21 T cell receptor beta chains presented below share a single source sample, sequenced in a study of blood T cell repertoires in COVID-19 (dated by TCRdb to the early 2020s). The library was generated by the immunoSEQ multiplex PCR assay. What TCRdb holds here is the immuneACCESS table cut down to in-frame rearrangements. Part of the clones is not present; checked against another copy, under half of the missing clones reflect an unresolved V gene, and the others are unexplained. The sample table lists 300,000 to 400,000 clones, 87% of them with a count of one. The ten largest clones represent under 6.5% of the sample. Sample: peripheral blood. The receptors come from a woman between 45 and 60 years old with COVID-19, enrolled during active disease.

The chain has TRBV5-4 and TRBJ1-4, with 8 bases that match TRBD1. In germline, CDR1 is SGHNT, CDR2 YYREEE (reference sequence). This CDR3 comprises 15 residues. V lost 0 bases and J lost 5; bases outside the gene matches: 3. The CDR3 DNA reads as TGTGCCAGCAGCTTGGAGGGACAGGCGAATGAAAAACTGTTTTTT. It yields the protein CASSLEGQANEKLFF.

The V gene is TRBV25-1, the J gene TRBJ1-2; 9 nucleotides agree with TRBD1. The V and J ends lost 3 bases and 7 bases, in that order; junction bases with no gene match: 6. The germline V gene has CDR1 MGHDK and CDR2 SYGVNS. The CDR3 is made up of 14 amino acids. The CDR3 coding sequence is TGTGCCAGCAGTGAGGCTTTGACAGGGGGTGGCTACACCTTC. Protein sequence: CASSEALTGGGYTF.

This chain connects TRBV7-9 to TRBJ2-3, with 9 bases identical to TRBD2. Germline assignment: CDR1 SEHNR and CDR2 FQNEAQ (reference sequence). The CDR3 sequence is 16 residues long. Trimming removed 2 bases from V and 0 bases from J; junction bases left unmatched: 3. CDR3 protein: CASSLTAGGSTDTQYF. In DNA form, the CDR3 reads TGTGCCAGCAGCTTAACAGCGGGAGGAAGCACAGATACGCAGTATTTT.

The rearrangement joins TRBV7-3 to TRBJ1-1; TRBD1 aligns across 8 bases. With V trimmed by 5 bases and J by 4 bases, 9 bases remained unmatched. The germline gives CDR1 SGHTA, CDR2 FQGTGA. The CDR3 is 15 residues long. CDR3 amino acids: CASSATGVSRTEAFF. CDR3 nucleotides: TGTGCCAGCAGCGCGACAGGGGTTAGTCGCACTGAAGCTTTCTTT.

This chain uses TRBV6-5 with TRBJ1-5; D gene unclear. This CDR3 contains 13 residues. Between the trimmed V and J ends, which lost 3 bases and 4 bases, there was a span of 7 bases. Germline assignment: CDR1 MNHEY and CDR2 SVGAGI. This chain's CDR3 is CASSYAGNQPQHF. CDR3 nucleotide sequence: TGTGCCAGCAGTTATGCGGGGAATCAGCCCCAGCATTTT.

The J gene is TRBJ1-3, the V gene TRBV11-2, with 7 bases aligning to TRBD1. This CDR3 has 15 amino acids. The germline CDR1 and CDR2 sequences are SGHAT and FQNNGV. Unmatched junction bases numbered 7, after V lost 4 bases and J lost 4 bases. The CDR3 here is CASSSYRGSGNTIYF. The CDR3 DNA reads TGTGCCAGCAGCTCTTACAGGGGCTCCGGAAACACCATATATTTT.

This chain links TRBV6-2 or TRBV6-3 with TRBJ2-3, with 9 nucleotides matching TRBD2. CDR1 is MNHEY and CDR2 is SVGEGT in the germline V gene. The CDR3 has 18 residues. The V and J ends lost 4 bases and 4 bases, in that order; junction bases with no gene match: 15. The CDR3 protein is CASSSLLIRREGADTQYF. Written as DNA, the CDR3 is TGTGCCAGCAGTTCCCTTCTCATCCGGCGGGAGGGGGCAGATACGCAGTATTTT.

The gene calls are TRBV19 and TRBJ2-2; a weak D match, TRBD2 (6 bases). CDR1 and CDR2 (germline): LNHDA, SQIVND (reference sequence). This CDR3 region has 14 residues. The ends were cut back, 5 bases at V and 0 bases at J, with 7 bases in the middle. In DNA form, the CDR3 reads TGTGCCAGTAGTTCGGGAGCGAACACCGGGGAGCTGTTTTTT. It is translated as CASSSGANTGELFF.

J is TRBJ1-4 and V is TRBV10-3, with 8 bases fitting TRBD1. J was trimmed by 4 bases and V by 10 bases; bases with no gene match: 11. This CDR3 contains 15 residues. CDR1 ENHRY and CDR2 SYGVKD come from the germline V gene. The CDR3 nucleotides are TGTGCCAGCCGGACAGGGCGGGACATTAATGAAAAACTGTTTTTT. This sequence encodes CASRTGRDINEKLFF.

This chain joins TRBV5-4 and TRBJ1-3; the D gene is possibly TRBD1 (5 bases). The CDR3 runs to 18 residues. Trimming took 3 bases from V and 0 from J, leaving 19 bases between them. Germline V gives CDR1 SGHNT, CDR2 YYREEE (reference sequence). CDR3 DNA sequence: TGTGCCAGCAGCTCCCATGGGGCAGGCCGGACCTCTGGAAACACCATATATTTT. Translated: CASSSHGAGRTSGNTIYF.

The chain is built from TRBV6-5 and TRBJ1-1, with D uncertain. Germline V gene lookup returns CDR1 MNHEY and CDR2 SVGAGI. The V and J ends lost 3 bases and 0 bases respectively, with 11 bases between them. This CDR3 has 15 residues. This CDR3 reads CASSYTPGMNTEAFF. In DNA form, the CDR3 reads TGTGCCAGCAGTTATACTCCGGGGATGAACACTGAAGCTTTCTTT.

The chain is built from TRBV6-5 and TRBJ1-3; 7 nucleotides line up with TRBD1. Trimming removed 10 bases from V and 3 bases from J; junction bases left unmatched: 6. Germline V gene sequence: CDR1 MNHEY, CDR2 SVGAGI. The CDR3 contains 13 residues. The CDR3 bases are TGTGCCACCCACCGGGACAGTGGAAACACCATATATTTT. It translates to CATHRDSGNTIYF.

The chain joins TRBV7-6 to TRBJ1-3; TRBD1 is a possible D gene (5 bases). Germline V lookup: CDR1 SGHVS, CDR2 FNYEAQ. The CDR3 sequence is 15 residues long. The V gene lost 0 bases and the J gene lost 6 bases, with 12 bases spanning the gap. CDR3 nucleotides: TGTGCCAGCAGCTTAGCTGGGGGAGGAGAAAACACCATATATTTT. Its protein product is CASSLAGGGENTIYF. Together with reference TRBV7-6 and TRBJ1-3, the CDR3 gives the full variable domain: GAGVSQSPRYKVTKRGQDVALRCDPISGHVSLYWYRQALGQGPEFLTYFNYEAQQDKSGLPNDRFSAERPEGSISTLTIQRTEQRDSAMYRCASSLAGGGENTIYFGEGSWLTVV.

The chain couples TRBV4-2 to TRBJ2-3, with TRBD2 as a possible D gene (5 bases). The CDR3 totals 14 residues. From germline, CDR1 is LGHNA and CDR2 YNFKEQ. The V end lost 4 bases, the J end lost 0 bases, and 8 bases lay between the germline ends. The CDR3 loop is CASSPTGSTDTQYF. The CDR3 nucleotides read TGTGCCAGCAGCCCAACGGGAAGCACAGATACGCAGTATTTT.

The V call is TRBV25-1, the J call TRBJ2-1; TRBD2 agrees at 11 bases. Germline CDR1 is MGHDK and CDR2 is SYGVNS. This CDR3 region has 15 residues. With 4 bases clipped from V and 7 bases from J, the junction kept 6 bases outside the gene matches. CDR3 bases: TGTGCCAGCAGTGGATTAGCGGGAGGGTTTAATGAGCAGTTCTTC. This encodes CASSGLAGGFNEQFF. Looking up the rest from reference TRBV25-1 and TRBJ2-1 gives the full variable domain: EADIYQTPRYLVIGTGKKITLECSQTMGHDKMYWYQQDPGMELHLIHYSYGVNSTEKGDLSSESTVSRIRTEHFPLTLESARPSHTSQYLCASSGLAGGFNEQFFGPGTRLTVL.

The rearrangement uses TRBV6-5 and TRBJ1-1; D might be TRBD1 (6 bases). The CDR3 extends over 15 amino acids. Looked up from germline, CDR1 is MNHEY and CDR2 is SVGAGI. Trimming removed 6 bases from V and 2 bases from J, with 16 bases in between. The CDR3 nucleotides are TGTGCCAGCAGAAACGGACGGACAGCTAACACTGAAGCTTTCTTT. This sequence encodes CASRNGRTANTEAFF.

This sequence joins TRBV5-4 and TRBJ2-1, with 14 bases fitting TRBD2. Trimming cost V 4 bases and J 7 bases; bases outside gene matches: 7. The CDR3 is 16 amino acids. The germline V gene has CDR1 SGHNT and CDR2 YYREEE (reference sequence). Here the CDR3 DNA reads TGTGCCAGCAGCCAAGGGACTAGCGGGAGTATTAATGAGCAGTTCTTC. Amino acid sequence: CASSQGTSGSINEQFF. The whole variable domain, remainder taken from reference TRBV5-4 and TRBJ2-1, is ETGVTQSPTHLIKTRGQQVTLRCSSQSGHNTVSWYQQALGQGPQFIFQYYREEENGRGNFPPRFSGLQFPNYSSELNVNALELDDSALYLCASSQGTSGSINEQFFGPGTRLTVL.

The rearrangement links TRBV9 to TRBJ2-1; 10 bases agree with TRBD2. V was clipped by 5 bases and J by 4 bases; unmatched bases: 6. Germline V gene data show CDR1 as SGDLS and CDR2 as YYNGEE. The CDR3 extends over 15 amino acids. CDR3: CASSELAGPYNEQFF. CDR3 DNA: TGTGCCAGCAGTGAACTAGCGGGACCTTACAATGAGCAGTTCTTC.

V gene TRBV19 combines with J gene TRBJ1-5; maybe TRBD1 (5 bases). V was pared by 3 bases and J by 4 bases, with 10 bases between. This CDR3 has 14 amino acids. Germline-derived CDR1 and CDR2 are LNHDA and SQIVND (reference sequence). CDR3 nucleotide sequence: TGTGCCAGTAGTATCAGGGCAGAAAATCAGCCCCAGCATTTT. It yields the protein CASSIRAENQPQHF.

This clone was detected ten times or more. V gene TRBV29-1 combines with J gene TRBJ2-2; 10 nucleotides agree with TRBD1. J lost 2 bases, V lost 7 bases, and 7 bases had no gene match. Germline CDR1 SQVTM, CDR2 ANQGSEA. The CDR3 is made up of 15 amino acids. In DNA, the CDR3 is TGCAGCGCTGGCAGGGACAGGGGAAACACCGGGGAGCTGTTTTTT. As protein: CSAGRDRGNTGELFF.

The CDR3 DNA reads TGCGCCAGCAGGTCATCTAGCGGGAGGGGTCAAGAGACCCAGTACTTC. It translates to CASRSSSGRGQETQYF. The genes are TRBV4-1 and TRBJ2-5; 12 bases agree with TRBD2. The CDR3 length is 16 residues. V shed 6 bases, J shed 2 bases, and the junction held 7 bases outside the gene matches. CDR1 and CDR2 (germline): MGHRA, YSYEKL.